Listed here are 15 T cell receptor beta chains from one sample, sequenced in a study of T cells in women clearing cervical HPV infection. Profiled with immunoSEQ multiplex PCR; TCRdb holds only in-frame clones, not every one. This table holds 12,000 or so clones. Sequencing used blood buffy coat. These receptors were collected from a woman between 18 and 69 years old with a cervical HPV16 infection that either progressed to CIN3+ or cleared (not recorded which).

With respect to this clone: The observed sequence ends 3 residues before the CDR3 terminus, with the missing tail filled in from the germline J gene. This chain links TRBV28 with TRBJ1-2, with a weak D call TRBD1 (6 bases). Looked up from germline, CDR1 is MDHEN and CDR2 is SYDVKM. This CDR3 region has 12 residues. V was shortened by 6 bases and J by 7 bases, with 12 bases between the two germline ends. The CDR3 DNA, read in part, is TGTGCCAGCAGGGTAACAGGGTCTGGC. Its protein is CASRVTGSG. The full CDR3 protein reads CASRVTGSGYTF.

Remarks on this clone: The CDR3 goes on 3 residues after the read ends, and that part is filled in from the germline J gene. The chain recombines TRBV5-1 with TRBJ1-2; 8 nucleotides agree with TRBD1. Germline V lookup: CDR1 SGHRS, CDR2 YFSETQ. V lost 4 bases to trimming and J lost 4 bases; unmatched junction nucleotides: 6. The CDR3 covers 14 residues. CDR3 DNA, as far as it was read: TGCGCCAGCAGCCCCAACGACAGGGGCTATGGC. Translating it yields CASSPNDRGYG. The full CDR3 sequence reads CASSPNDRGYGYTF.

Comments on this clone: The read terminates 3 residues ahead of where the CDR3 ends, so the germline J gene completes it. This sample also contains other DNA sequences that code for the same CDR3. The chain has TRBV18 and TRBJ2-2, with 7 nucleotides matching TRBD2. V gave up 6 bases and J gave up 1 base; unmatched junction bases: 8. The CDR3 covers 16 residues. From germline, CDR1 is KGHSH and CDR2 LQKENI. The CDR3 protein is CASSPPRGGNTGELFF. The CDR3 bases that were read are TGTGCCAGCTCCCCCCCCCGCGGGGGGAACACCGGGGAG.

In the case of this clone: The DNA ends 3 residues before the CDR3 does, and the rest of the CDR3 is filled in from the germline J gene. The chain joins TRBV5-1 to TRBJ2-7; possibly TRBD1 for D (5 bases). This CDR3 has 15 amino acids. From germline, CDR1 is SGHRS and CDR2 YFSETQ. The V end was cut by 1 base, the J end by 6 bases, with 17 bases between. CDR3: CASSLSRVERSEQYF. The CDR3 DNA, read in part, is TGCGCCAGCAGCTTGAGCAGGGTTGAACGAAGCGAG.

CDR3 amino acids: CAWSKQGDQPQHF. CDR3 bases read: TGTGCCTGGAGTAAACAGGGAGATCAGCCC. The chain recombines TRBV30 with TRBJ1-5; tentative D call: TRBD1 (6 bases). The sequence runs out 3 residues before the end of the CDR3; the remainder is reconstructed from the germline J gene. Germline CDR1 reads GTSNPN; CDR2 reads SVGIG (reference sequence). Trimming took 2 bases from V and 5 from J, leaving 10 bases between them. This CDR3 region has 13 residues.

With regard to this clone: With the read ending 3 residues before the CDR3 end, the germline J gene is used to fill in that end. The V and J genes are TRBV6-2 or TRBV6-3 and TRBJ2-5; TRBD2 matches at 12 bases. Germline lookup yields CDR1 MNHEY and CDR2 SVGEGT. This CDR3 spans 16 amino acids. J lost 5 bases, V lost 6 bases, and 10 bases had no gene match. CDR3 DNA (partial): TGTGCCAGCAGAAGCCGCCTAGCGGGGGGGCGGGAGACC. It codes for CASRSRLAGGRET. The full CDR3 is CASRSRLAGGRETQYF.

As concerns this clone: The read is 3 residues too short to cover the CDR3 end, so that end is filled in from the germline J gene. The genes are TRBV5-6 and TRBJ2-7, with 9 bases aligning to TRBD1. The CDR3 has 14 amino acids. CDR1 is SGHDT and CDR2 is YYEEEE in the germline V gene. Trimming cost V 2 bases and J 3 bases; bases outside gene matches: 3. The CDR3 bases that were read are TGTGCCAGCAGCTTAGGGACAGGGATCTACGAG. Its protein is CASSLGTGIYE. The whole CDR3 protein is CASSLGTGIYEQYF.

With regard to this clone: The CDR3 end falls 3 residues outside the read, so it is completed with the germline J gene. The V and J genes are TRBV7-8 and TRBJ2-7, with TRBD2 matching over 10 bases. The J segment lost 3 bases and the V segment lost 3 bases, leaving 2 bases of the junction unmatched. The CDR3 spans 14 residues. Germline CDR1 is SGHVS and CDR2 is FQNEAQ. Partial CDR3 DNA: TGTGCCAGCAGCTTGGGACTAGCGATCTACGAG. Translated: CASSLGLAIYE. The full CDR3 sequence reads CASSLGLAIYEQYF.

This clone is medium-sized by frequency. The read is 3 residues too short to cover the CDR3 end, so that end is filled in from the germline J gene. The chain links TRBV7-2 to TRBJ1-3, with 7 nucleotides matching TRBD1. CDR3 length: 12 residues. Germline V gene lookup returns CDR1 SGHTA and CDR2 FQGNSA. The sequenced part of the CDR3 DNA is TGTGCCAGCAGCTTAGAAAGGGGGCGC. Protein product: CASSLERGR. The CDR3 in full is CASSLERGRIYF.

By frequency, this clone registers medium-sized (0.01 to 0.1%). The sequence runs out 3 residues before the end of the CDR3; the remainder is reconstructed from the germline J gene. This chain connects TRBV20-1 to TRBJ1-1; tentative D call: TRBD1 (6 bases). Germline V gene data show CDR1 as DFQATT and CDR2 as SNEGSKA (reference sequence). The CDR3 runs 16 residues. CDR3 protein: CSACPGQLTPWSEAFF. The CDR3 DNA, read in part, is TGCAGTGCCTGCCCCGGACAGCTGACACCATGGTCCGAA.

Regarding this clone: Read sequence stops 3 residues before the CDR3 end, and the germline J gene provides the missing end. The gene calls are TRBV10-3 and TRBJ1-5, with a weak D call TRBD1 (6 bases). V lost 8 bases and J lost 7, with 15 bases in between. The CDR3 length is 13 residues. Per germline, CDR1 ENHRY and CDR2 SYGVKD. The DNA read from the CDR3 is TGTGCCATCCGGGCAGGGGAAGGACAGCCC. Amino acid sequence: CAIRAGEGQP. The CDR3 as a whole reads CAIRAGEGQPQHF.

With regard to this clone: The read stops 3 residues short of the end of the CDR3; the missing end is completed from the germline J gene. The chain joins TRBV20-1 to TRBJ1-2; 9 bases line up with TRBD1. CDR1 DFQATT and CDR2 SNEGSKA come from the germline V gene (reference sequence). This CDR3 is built from 14 residues. The V gene end was trimmed by 3 bases and the J gene end by 4 bases; junction bases not matched to a gene: 6. This CDR3 is CSASGTGSPYGYTF. The DNA read from the CDR3 is TGCAGTGCTAGCGGGACAGGGTCCCCCTATGGC.

Considering frequency, this clone is medium-sized. The read finishes 3 residues shy of the CDR3 end, and the germline J gene is used to complete it. The chain recombines TRBV29-1 with TRBJ2-3; D might be TRBD2 (5 bases). Trimming took 4 bases from V and 5 from J, leaving 10 bases between them. This CDR3 has 12 residues. Germline V lookup: CDR1 SQVTM, CDR2 ANQGSEA. CDR3 protein: CSVVGVRDTQYF. CDR3 DNA (partial): TGCAGCGTTGTCGGGGTTAGAGATACG.

Comment on this clone: The CDR3 end is not reached by the read, which stops 3 residues before it; the germline J gene fills it in. J is TRBJ1-3 and V is TRBV2; D call uncertain. Germline values: CDR1 SNHLY, CDR2 FYNNEI. CDR3 length equals 12 residues. Trimming cost V 6 bases and J 4 bases, with 7 bases left between them. The CDR3 DNA, read in part, is TGTGCCAGCAGGGAACAGGGAAACACC. It yields the protein CASREQGNT. The full CDR3 protein reads CASREQGNTIYF.

As concerns this clone: The read ends 3 residues early relative to the CDR3; the germline J gene fills the gap. Within the sample, other DNA sequences also encode this same CDR3. V and J are TRBV7-8 and TRBJ2-5; D is possibly TRBD1 (5 bases). Germline lookup yields CDR1 SGHVS and CDR2 FQNEAQ. V dropped 0 bases and J dropped 2 bases, with 7 bases sitting between them. This CDR3 is built from 14 residues. The CDR3 bases that were read are TGTGCCAGCAGCTTAGCGGGGCCTCAAGAGACC. It encodes CASSLAGPQET. The CDR3, in full, reads CASSLAGPQETQYF.